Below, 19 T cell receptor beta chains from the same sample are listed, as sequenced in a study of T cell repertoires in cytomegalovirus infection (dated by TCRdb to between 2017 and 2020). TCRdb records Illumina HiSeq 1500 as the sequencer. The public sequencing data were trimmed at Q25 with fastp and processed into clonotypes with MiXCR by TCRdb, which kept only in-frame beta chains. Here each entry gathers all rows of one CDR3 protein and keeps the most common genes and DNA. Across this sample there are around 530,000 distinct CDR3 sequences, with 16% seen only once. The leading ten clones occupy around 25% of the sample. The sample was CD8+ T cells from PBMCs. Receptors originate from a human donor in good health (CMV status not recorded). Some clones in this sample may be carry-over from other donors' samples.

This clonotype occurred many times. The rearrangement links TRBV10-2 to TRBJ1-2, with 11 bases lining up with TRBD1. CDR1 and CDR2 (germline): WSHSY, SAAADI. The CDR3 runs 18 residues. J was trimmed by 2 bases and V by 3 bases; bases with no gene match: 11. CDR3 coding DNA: TGCGCCAGCAGTGACCTGGACAGGGGGCTCGAGGAAAACTATGGCTACACCTTC. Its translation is CASSDLDRGLEENYGYTF.

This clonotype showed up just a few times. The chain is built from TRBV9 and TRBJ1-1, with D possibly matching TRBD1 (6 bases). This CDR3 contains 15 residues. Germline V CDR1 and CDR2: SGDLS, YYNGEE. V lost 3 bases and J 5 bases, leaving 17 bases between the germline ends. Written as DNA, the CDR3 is TGTGCCAGCAGCGGGAGCGGGGGCGTGAGAACTGAAGCTTTCTTT. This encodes CASSGSGGVRTEAFF.

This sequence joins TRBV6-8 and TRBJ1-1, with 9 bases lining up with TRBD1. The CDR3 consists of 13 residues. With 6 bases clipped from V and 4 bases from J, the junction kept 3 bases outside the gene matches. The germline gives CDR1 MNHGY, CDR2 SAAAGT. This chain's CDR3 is CASRDRGPTEAFF. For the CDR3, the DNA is TGTGCCAGCAGGGACAGGGGCCCCACTGAAGCTTTCTTT.

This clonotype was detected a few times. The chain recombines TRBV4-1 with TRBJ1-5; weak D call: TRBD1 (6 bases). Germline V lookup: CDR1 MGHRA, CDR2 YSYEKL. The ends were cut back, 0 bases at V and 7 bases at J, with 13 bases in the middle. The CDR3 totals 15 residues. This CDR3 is CASSQDEWGRQPQHF. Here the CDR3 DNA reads TGCGCCAGCAGCCAAGATGAATGGGGGCGGCAGCCCCAGCATTTT.

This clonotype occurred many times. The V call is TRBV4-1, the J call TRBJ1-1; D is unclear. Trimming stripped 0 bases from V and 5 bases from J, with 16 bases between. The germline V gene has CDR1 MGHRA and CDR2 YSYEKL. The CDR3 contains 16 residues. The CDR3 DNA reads TGCGCCAGCAGCCAAGACCCCCTTTACGGAACGACTGAAGCTTTCTTT. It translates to CASSQDPLYGTTEAFF.

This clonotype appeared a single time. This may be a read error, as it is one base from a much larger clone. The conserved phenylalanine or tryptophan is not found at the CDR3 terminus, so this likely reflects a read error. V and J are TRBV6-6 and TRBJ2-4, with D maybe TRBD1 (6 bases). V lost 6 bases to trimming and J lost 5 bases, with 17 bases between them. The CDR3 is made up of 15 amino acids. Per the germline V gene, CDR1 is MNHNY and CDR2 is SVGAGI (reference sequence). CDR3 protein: CASRPPRGEENIQYL. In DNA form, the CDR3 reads TGTGCCAGCAGACCCCCCAGGGGTGAGGAAAACATTCAGTACTTA.

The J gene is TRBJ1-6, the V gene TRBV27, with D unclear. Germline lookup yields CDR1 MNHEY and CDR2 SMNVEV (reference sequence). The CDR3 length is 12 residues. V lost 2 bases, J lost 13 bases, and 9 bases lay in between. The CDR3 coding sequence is TGTGCCAGCAGTTTAGGAGGTTTGCCCCTCCACTTT. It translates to CASSLGGLPLHF.

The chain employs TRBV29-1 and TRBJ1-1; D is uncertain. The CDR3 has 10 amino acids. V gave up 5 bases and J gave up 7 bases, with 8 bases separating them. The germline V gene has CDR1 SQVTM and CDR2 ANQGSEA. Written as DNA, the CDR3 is TGCAGCGTTCGAAAGGGTGAAGCTTTCTTT. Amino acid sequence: CSVRKGEAFF.

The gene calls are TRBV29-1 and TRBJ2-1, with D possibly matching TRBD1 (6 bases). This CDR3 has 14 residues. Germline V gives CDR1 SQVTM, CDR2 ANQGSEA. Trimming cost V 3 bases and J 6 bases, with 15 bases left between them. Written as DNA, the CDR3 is TGCAGCGTTGAGGGCAGGGGCCGGGGCAATGAGCAGTTCTTC. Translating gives CSVEGRGRGNEQFF.

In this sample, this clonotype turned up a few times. CDR3 residues: CATSRGIPLNTEAFF. The DNA for the CDR3 is TGTGCCACCAGCAGGGGAATCCCTCTGAACACTGAAGCTTTCTTT. The chain recombines TRBV15 with TRBJ1-1; no firm D call. The germline CDR1 and CDR2 sequences are LNHNV and YYDKDF (reference sequence). This CDR3 spans 15 amino acids. Trimming removed 3 bases at V and 0 bases at J, with 11 bases between.

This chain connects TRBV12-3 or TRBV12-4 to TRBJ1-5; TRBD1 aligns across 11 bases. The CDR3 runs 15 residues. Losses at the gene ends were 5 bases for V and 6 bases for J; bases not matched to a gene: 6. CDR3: CASSLTGQGAQPQHF. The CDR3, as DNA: TGTGCCAGCAGTCTCACCGGACAGGGGGCTCAGCCCCAGCATTTT.

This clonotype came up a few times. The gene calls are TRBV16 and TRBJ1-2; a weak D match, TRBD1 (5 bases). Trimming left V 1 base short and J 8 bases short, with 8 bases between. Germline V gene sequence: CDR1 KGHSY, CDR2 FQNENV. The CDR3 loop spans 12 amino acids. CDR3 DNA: TGTGCCAGCAGCCAATTCAGGGAAGGCTACACCTTC. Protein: CASSQFREGYTF.

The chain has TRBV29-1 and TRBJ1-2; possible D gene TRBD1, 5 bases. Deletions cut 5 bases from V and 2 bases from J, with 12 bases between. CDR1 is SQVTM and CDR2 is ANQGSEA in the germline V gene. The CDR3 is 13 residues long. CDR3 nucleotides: TGCAGCGTTCTCCTAGAGGGGAACTATGGCTACACCTTC. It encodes CSVLLEGNYGYTF. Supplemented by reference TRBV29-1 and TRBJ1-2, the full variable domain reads SAVISQKPSRDICQRGTSLTIQCQVDSQVTMMFWYRQQPGQSLTLIATANQGSEATYESGFVIDKFPISRPNLTFSTLTVSNMSPEDSSIYLCSVLLEGNYGYTFGSGTRLTVV.

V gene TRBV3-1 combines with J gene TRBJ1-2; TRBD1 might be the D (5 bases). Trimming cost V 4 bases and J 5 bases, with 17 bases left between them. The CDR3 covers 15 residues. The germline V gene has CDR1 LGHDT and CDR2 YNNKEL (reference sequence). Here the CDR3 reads CASSPISPDIYGYTF. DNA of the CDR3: TGTGCCAGCAGCCCGATATCCCCGGACATTTATGGCTACACCTTC. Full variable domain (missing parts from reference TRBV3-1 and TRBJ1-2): DTAVSQTPKYLVTQMGNDKSIKCEQNLGHDTMYWYKQDSKKFLKIMFSYNNKELIINETVPNRFSPKSPDKAHLNLHINSLELGDSAVYFCASSPISPDIYGYTFGSGTRLTVV.

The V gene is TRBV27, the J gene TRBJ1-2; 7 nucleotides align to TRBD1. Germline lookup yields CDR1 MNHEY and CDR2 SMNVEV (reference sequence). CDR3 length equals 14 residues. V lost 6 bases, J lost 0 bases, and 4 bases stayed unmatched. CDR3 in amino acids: CASRGTESNYGYTF. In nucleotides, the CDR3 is TGTGCCAGCAGGGGGACAGAATCTAACTATGGCTACACCTTC.

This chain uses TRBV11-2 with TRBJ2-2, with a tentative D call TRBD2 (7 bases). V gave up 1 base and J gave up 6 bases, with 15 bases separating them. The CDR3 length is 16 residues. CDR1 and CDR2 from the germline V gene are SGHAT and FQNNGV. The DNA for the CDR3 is TGTGCCAGCAGCTTAGTCCAGGGGACTATAGCCGGGGAGCTGTTTTTT. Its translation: CASSLVQGTIAGELFF. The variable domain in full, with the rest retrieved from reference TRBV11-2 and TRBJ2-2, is EAGVAQSPRYKIIEKRQSVAFWCNPISGHATLYWYQQILGQGPKLLIQFQNNGVVDDSQLPKDRFSAERLKGVDSTLKIQPAKLEDSAVYLCASSLVQGTIAGELFFGEGSRLTVL.

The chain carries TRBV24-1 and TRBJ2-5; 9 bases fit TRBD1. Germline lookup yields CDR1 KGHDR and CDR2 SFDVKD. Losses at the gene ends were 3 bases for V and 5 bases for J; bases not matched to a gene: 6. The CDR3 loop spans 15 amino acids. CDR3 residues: CATSDAQGAEETQYF. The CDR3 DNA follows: TGTGCCACCAGTGATGCACAGGGGGCGGAGGAGACCCAGTACTTC.

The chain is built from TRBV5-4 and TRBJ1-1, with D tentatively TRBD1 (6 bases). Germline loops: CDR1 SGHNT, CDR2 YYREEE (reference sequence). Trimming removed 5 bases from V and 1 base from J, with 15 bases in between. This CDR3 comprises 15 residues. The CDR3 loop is CASRGGGGGNTEAFF. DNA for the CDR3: TGTGCCAGCAGGGGCGGGGGCGGAGGGAACACTGAAGCTTTCTTT.

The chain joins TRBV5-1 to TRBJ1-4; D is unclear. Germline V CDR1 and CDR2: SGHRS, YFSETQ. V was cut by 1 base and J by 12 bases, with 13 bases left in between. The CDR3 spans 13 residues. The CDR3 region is CASSLSQRKELFF. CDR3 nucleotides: TGCGCCAGCAGCTTGAGCCAGAGGAAGGAACTGTTTTTT.